The 22 T cell receptor beta chains below all came from one sample that was sequenced in a study of CD8 T cells in ankylosing spondylitis. Study-level points and caveats: In ankylosing spondylitis blood, a motif of roughly 8 highly homologous TCR beta variants appeared characteristic.

Which antigens these TCRs recognize remains unknown. Using its own MiXCR run on the 5' RACE reads, TCRdb lists one record per CDR3 protein. The sample contains about 500,000 distinct CDR3 sequences, approximately 5% of which appear only once. Material for sequencing was blood, either unsorted or a sorted T cell fraction (not recorded which). Every receptor here comes from a male donor with ankylosing spondylitis.

V and J are TRBV5-5 and TRBJ2-1; D possibly matches TRBD1 or TRBD2 (5 bases each). The CDR3 extends over 13 amino acids. V was clipped by 3 bases and J by 5 bases, with 9 bases between them. The germline V gene encodes CDR1 SGHKS and CDR2 YYEKEE (reference sequence). The CDR3 DNA sequence: TGTGCCAGCAGCTCGGGGCTGCACAATGAGCAGTTCTTC. This encodes CASSSGLHNEQFF.

This clonotype came up a few times. This rearrangement joins TRBV7-9 to TRBJ1-1; 9 nucleotides align to TRBD1. V shed 4 bases, J shed 6 bases, and the junction held 6 bases outside the gene matches. The CDR3 is 14 amino acids. Germline CDR1 SEHNR, CDR2 FQNEAQ (reference sequence). CDR3 in DNA: TGTGCCAGCAGCTCCCGGGACAGGGAGGCTGAAGCTTTCTTT. Protein product: CASSSRDREAEAFF.

The chain couples TRBV18 to TRBJ1-1; 10 bases match TRBD1. The junction had 9 bases not matched to a gene; V was cut back by 3 bases and J by 5 bases. This CDR3 is built from 16 residues. Germline V lookup: CDR1 KGHSH, CDR2 LQKENI. CDR3 loop: CASSPDRGRLGTEAFF. CDR3 DNA sequence: TGTGCCAGCTCACCGGACAGGGGGAGATTGGGTACTGAAGCTTTCTTT.

Ten or more counts support this clonotype. V usage is TRBV6-2 or TRBV6-3 and J usage is TRBJ2-2; D is uncertain. Between the trimmed V and J ends, which lost 5 bases and 0 bases, there was a span of 13 bases. This CDR3 region has 16 residues. Germline V lookup: CDR1 MNHEY, CDR2 SVGEGT. Here the CDR3 DNA reads TGTGCCAGCAGTCCTTATGGGAAGACGAACACCGGGGAGCTGTTTTTT. This sequence encodes CASSPYGKTNTGELFF.

This clonotype was detected ten times or more. The genes are TRBV6-1 and TRBJ2-1; 8 bases map to TRBD2. CDR1 and CDR2 (germline): MNHNS, SASEGT. This CDR3 has 13 amino acids. Losses at the gene ends were 7 bases for V and 8 bases for J; bases not matched to a gene: 7. CDR3 region: CASTASGWDEQFF. In DNA form, the CDR3 reads TGTGCCAGCACGGCTAGCGGGTGGGATGAGCAGTTCTTC.

This clonotype was picked up many times. The chain uses TRBV28 and TRBJ2-5; D may be TRBD1 (6 bases). The V end lost 6 bases, the J end lost 3 bases, and 11 bases lay between the germline ends. The CDR3 is 13 residues long. Germline CDR1 is MDHEN and CDR2 is SYDVKM. Here the CDR3 DNA reads TGTGCCAGCAGGAAGGGGGTGGAAGAGACCCAGTACTTC. Its protein product is CASRKGVEETQYF. Complete variable domain (other parts from reference TRBV28 and TRBJ2-5): DVKVTQSSRYLVKRTGEKVFLECVQDMDHENMFWYRQDPGLGLRLIYFSYDVKMKEKGDIPEGYSVSREKKERFSLILESASTNQTSMYLCASRKGVEETQYFGPGTRLLVL.

This clonotype was seen many times. The rearrangement links TRBV6-1 to TRBJ1-6; no reliable D call. The CDR3 sequence is 17 residues long. Germline values: CDR1 MNHNS, CDR2 SASEGT. With 0 bases removed from V and 6 bases from J, the gap between germline ends came to 15 bases. In DNA, the CDR3 is TGTGCCAGCAGTGAAGCGCTTCTGTACACTCCTAATTCACCCCTCCACTTT. It yields the protein CASSEALLYTPNSPLHF.

This clonotype came up many times. V and J are TRBV15 and TRBJ2-7; 7 positions match TRBD2. V was clipped by 6 bases and J by 0 bases; unmatched bases: 5. This CDR3 has 14 residues. Germline V lookup: CDR1 LNHNV, CDR2 YYDKDF (reference sequence). The DNA for the CDR3 is TGTGCCACCAGTTTTGGGGAGGGCTCCTACGAGCAGTACTTC. This codes for CATSFGEGSYEQYF.

V gene TRBV20-1 combines with J gene TRBJ2-3; D is uncertain. V was cut by 3 bases and J by 2 bases, with 6 bases left in between. Per germline, CDR1 DFQATT and CDR2 SNEGSKA (reference sequence). The CDR3 runs 12 residues. CDR3 bases: TGCAGTGCTAGCCGGACCACAGATACGCAGTATTTT. It codes for CSASRTTDTQYF.

The J gene is TRBJ2-7, the V gene TRBV20-1, with TRBD1 matching 10 bases. CDR3 length equals 14 residues. Germline V CDR1 and CDR2: DFQATT, SNEGSKA (reference sequence). CDR3 nucleotides: TGCACTGCCGCCTACGGACAGGGGGTGGGGGAGCAGTACTTC. It translates to CTAAYGQGVGEQYF.

This clonotype was counted ten times or more. The V gene is TRBV5-1, the J gene TRBJ1-6; D is ambiguous. The CDR3 totals 15 residues. V gave up 4 bases and J gave up 8 bases, with 16 bases separating them. Per the germline V gene, CDR1 is SGHRS and CDR2 is YFSETQ. The CDR3 reads CASSPHEATDSPLHF. The CDR3 coding sequence is TGCGCCAGCAGCCCCCACGAGGCAACGGATTCACCCCTCCACTTT.

There are many counts of this clonotype. The chain links TRBV5-1 to TRBJ2-7; TRBD2 might be the D (5 bases). This CDR3 spans 15 amino acids. Trimming removed 0 bases from V and 3 bases from J, with 13 bases in between. Germline loops: CDR1 SGHRS, CDR2 YFSETQ. CDR3 nucleotides: TGCGCCAGCAGCTTGGCCGCAGCGGTAAACTACGAGCAGTACTTC. Amino acids: CASSLAAAVNYEQYF.

Ten or more counts support this clonotype. This chain joins TRBV7-2 and TRBJ2-3, with 9 bases fitting TRBD2. Looked up from germline, CDR1 is SGHTA and CDR2 is FQGNSA. There are 15 residues in the CDR3. V lost 3 bases and J lost 0; bases outside the gene matches: 1. The CDR3 region has the DNA TGTGCCAGCAGCTTCCTAGCGGGGAGCACAGATACGCAGTATTTT. Protein product: CASSFLAGSTDTQYF.

This clonotype showed up many times. The chain combines TRBV5-1 with TRBJ1-1; D possibly corresponds to TRBD1 (6 bases). CDR3 size: 14 residues. V was pared by 1 base and J by 6 bases, with 13 bases between. The germline V gene encodes CDR1 SGHRS and CDR2 YFSETQ. This CDR3 reads CASSLSVGAPEAFF. Here the CDR3 DNA reads TGCGCCAGCAGCTTGAGTGTGGGGGCCCCTGAAGCTTTCTTT.

At least ten counts were recorded for this clonotype. The chain employs TRBV10-3 and TRBJ2-2, with TRBD1 identical over 8 bases. CDR3 length: 13 amino acids. The V gene end was trimmed by 8 bases and the J gene end by 6 bases; junction bases not matched to a gene: 5. Germline V lookup: CDR1 ENHRY, CDR2 SYGVKD. The CDR3 region has the DNA TGTGCCATCGGGGGACAGGTGCCCGGGGAGCTGTTTTTT. Protein product: CAIGGQVPGELFF.

This clonotype has more than one count but fewer than ten. The chain recombines TRBV20-1 with TRBJ2-7, with a possible D match to TRBD1 (7 bases). The germline V and J ends were trimmed by 6 bases and 3 bases, with 18 bases remaining between them. CDR1 DFQATT and CDR2 SNEGSKA come from the germline V gene (reference sequence). This CDR3 has 14 residues. The CDR3 DNA reads as TGCAGTGCCCCGGATAGCAGGGGGGTCTACGAGCAGTACTTC. This sequence encodes CSAPDSRGVYEQYF.

At least ten counts were recorded for this clonotype. The chain links TRBV5-1 to TRBJ1-2; D ambiguous. This CDR3 is built from 13 residues. V shed 1 base and J shed 4 bases, with 8 bases lying between them. Germline V CDR1 and CDR2: SGHRS, YFSETQ. CDR3 sequence: CASSLLLSYGYTF. The CDR3 nucleotides read TGCGCCAGCAGCTTGCTGCTATCCTATGGCTACACCTTC.

This clonotype turned up a few times. The chain is built from TRBV9 and TRBJ2-1; 13 bases are shared with TRBD2. The CDR3 loop spans 15 amino acids. Trimming took 3 bases from V and 8 from J; bases not matched to a gene: 5. Germline V gene data show CDR1 as SGDLS and CDR2 as YYNGEE. The DNA of the CDR3 is TGTGCCAGCAGCGCGACTAGCGGGGGGATTTATGAGCAGTTCTTC. Translation gives CASSATSGGIYEQFF.

This clonotype appeared many times. The V call is TRBV20-1, the J call TRBJ1-2; D is undetermined. Per germline, CDR1 DFQATT and CDR2 SNEGSKA (reference sequence). Trimming took off 0 bases at V and 0 bases at J, with 11 bases between the two ends. The CDR3 runs to 15 residues. The CDR3 DNA reads TGCAGTGCTAGAGACGGCCACCGCGCTAACTATGGCTACACCTTC. It is translated as CSARDGHRANYGYTF.

The table lists this clonotype with many counts. The J gene is TRBJ2-7, the V gene TRBV28, with a tentative D call TRBD1 (6 bases). Trimming took 5 bases from V and 3 from J, leaving 14 bases between them. From germline, CDR1 is MDHEN and CDR2 SYDVKM. The CDR3 sequence is 14 residues long. Here the CDR3 reads CASSPGQTIYEQYF. CDR3 in DNA: TGTGCCAGCAGTCCAGGACAGACAATCTACGAGCAGTACTTC.

This clonotype was seen ten or more times. The V gene is TRBV4-2, the J gene TRBJ1-4; D is uncertain. Trimming took 0 bases from V and 5 from J, leaving 16 bases between them. CDR3 length: 17 residues. Per germline, CDR1 LGHNA and CDR2 YNFKEQ. CDR3 amino acids: CASSQEAGNSQNEKLFF. For the CDR3, the DNA is TGTGCCAGCAGCCAAGAGGCGGGGAACAGCCAGAATGAAAAACTGTTTTTT.

This clonotype was recorded at least ten times. The rearrangement joins TRBV12-3 or TRBV12-4 to TRBJ2-3; 7 bases align to TRBD2. CDR3 length: 15 residues. Unmatched junction bases numbered 8, after V lost 3 bases and J lost 5 bases. In DNA form, the CDR3 reads TGTGCCAGCAGTTTTGAGGCGGGGGTCGGAGATACGCAGTATTTT. Its translation: CASSFEAGVGDTQYF.